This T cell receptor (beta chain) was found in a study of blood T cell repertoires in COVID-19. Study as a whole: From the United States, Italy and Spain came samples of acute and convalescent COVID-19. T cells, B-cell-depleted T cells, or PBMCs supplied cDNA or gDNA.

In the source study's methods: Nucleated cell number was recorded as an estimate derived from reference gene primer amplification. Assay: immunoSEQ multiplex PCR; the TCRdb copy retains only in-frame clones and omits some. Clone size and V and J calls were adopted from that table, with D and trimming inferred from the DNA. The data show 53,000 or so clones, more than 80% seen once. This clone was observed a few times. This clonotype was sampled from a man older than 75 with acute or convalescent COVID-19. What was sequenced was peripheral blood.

The CDR3 spells CASTRGGGSTYGNTIYF. The CDR3 DNA sequence: TGTGCCAGTACGAGGGGAGGAGGTAGCACATATGGAAACACCATATATTTT. This sequence joins TRBV19 and TRBJ1-3; possible D gene TRBD1, 5 bases. V was shortened by 7 bases and J by 3 bases, with 22 bases between the two germline ends. CDR1 is LNHDA and CDR2 is SQIVND in the germline V gene (reference sequence). CDR3 length: 17 amino acids.